This T cell receptor beta chain was retrieved from a study of T cells in Graves' hyperthyroidism and ophthalmopathy. There were TCR beta CDR3 regions amplified from RNA transcripts. TCR CDR3 regions were first amplified by RT-PCR with HTBI primers. TCRdb reprocessed the multiplex PCR reads via MiXCR and lists one record per CDR3 protein. The data contain around 490,000 distinct CDR3 sequences, 15% to 20% of them singletons. CDR1 MNHNS and CDR2 SASEGT come from the germline V gene. CDR3 length: 15 amino acids. As concerns this clonotype: One end of the junction varies from germline; a read error may be responsible.

This receptor was identified in a man aged 35 to 55 with Graves' ophthalmopathy. The source material was blood. The J gene is TRBJ1-1, the V gene TRBV6-1, with 9 bases that match TRBD1. This chain's CDR3 is CASRWGQGLNTEAFF. DNA for the CDR3: TGCGCCAGCAGATGGGGACAGGGTTTGAACACTGAAGCTTTCTTT.